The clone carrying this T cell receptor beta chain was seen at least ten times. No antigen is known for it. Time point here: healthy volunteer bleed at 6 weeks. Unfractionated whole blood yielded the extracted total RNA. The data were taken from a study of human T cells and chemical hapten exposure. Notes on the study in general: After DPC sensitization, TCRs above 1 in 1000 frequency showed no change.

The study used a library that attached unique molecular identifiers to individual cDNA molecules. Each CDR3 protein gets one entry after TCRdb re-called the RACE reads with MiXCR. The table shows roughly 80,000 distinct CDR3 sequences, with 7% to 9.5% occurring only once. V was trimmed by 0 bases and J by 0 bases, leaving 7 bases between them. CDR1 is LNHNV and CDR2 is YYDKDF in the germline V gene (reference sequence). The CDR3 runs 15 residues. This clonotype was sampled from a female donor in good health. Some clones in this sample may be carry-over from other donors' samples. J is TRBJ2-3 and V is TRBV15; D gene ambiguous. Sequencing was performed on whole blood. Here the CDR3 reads CATSRDLLSTDTQYF. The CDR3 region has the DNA TGTGCCACCAGCAGAGATCTTCTTAGCACAGATACGCAGTATTTT.